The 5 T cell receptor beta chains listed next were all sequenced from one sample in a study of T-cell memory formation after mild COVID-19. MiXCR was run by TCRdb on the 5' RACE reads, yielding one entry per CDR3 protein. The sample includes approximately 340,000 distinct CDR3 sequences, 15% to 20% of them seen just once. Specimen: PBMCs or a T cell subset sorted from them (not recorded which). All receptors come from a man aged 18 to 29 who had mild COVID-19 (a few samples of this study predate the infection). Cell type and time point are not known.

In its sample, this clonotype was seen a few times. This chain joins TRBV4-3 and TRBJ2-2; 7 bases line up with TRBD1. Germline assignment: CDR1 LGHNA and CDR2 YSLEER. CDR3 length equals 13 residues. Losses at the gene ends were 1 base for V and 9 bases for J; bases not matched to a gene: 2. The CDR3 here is CASSQGQGWELFF. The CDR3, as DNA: TGCGCCAGCAGCCAAGGACAGGGTTGGGAGCTGTTTTTT.

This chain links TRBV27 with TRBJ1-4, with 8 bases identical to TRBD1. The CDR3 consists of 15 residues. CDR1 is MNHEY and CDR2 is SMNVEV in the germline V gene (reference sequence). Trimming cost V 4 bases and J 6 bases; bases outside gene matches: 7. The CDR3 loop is CASSYSGQVYEKLFF. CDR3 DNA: TGTGCCAGCAGTTACTCGGGACAGGTCTATGAAAAACTGTTTTTT.

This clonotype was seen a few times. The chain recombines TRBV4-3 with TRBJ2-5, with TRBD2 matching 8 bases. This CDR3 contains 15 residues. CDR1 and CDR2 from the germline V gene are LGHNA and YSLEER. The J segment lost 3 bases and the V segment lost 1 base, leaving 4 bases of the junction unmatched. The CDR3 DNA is TGCGCCAGCAGCCAAGCCGGGACTAGGGAAGAGACCCAGTACTTC. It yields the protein CASSQAGTREETQYF.

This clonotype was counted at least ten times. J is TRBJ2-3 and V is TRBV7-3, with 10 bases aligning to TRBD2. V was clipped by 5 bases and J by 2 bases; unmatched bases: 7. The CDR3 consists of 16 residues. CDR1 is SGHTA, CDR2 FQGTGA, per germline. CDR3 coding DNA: TGTGCCAGCAGCCCCGGACTAGCGGCGGTCACAGATACGCAGTATTTT. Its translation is CASSPGLAAVTDTQYF.

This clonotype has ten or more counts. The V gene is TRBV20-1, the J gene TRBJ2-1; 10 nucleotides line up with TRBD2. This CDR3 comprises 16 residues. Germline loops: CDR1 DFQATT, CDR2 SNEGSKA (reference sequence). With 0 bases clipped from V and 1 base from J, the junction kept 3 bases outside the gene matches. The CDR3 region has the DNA TGCAGTGCTAGAGATACTAGCGGGGTTTCCTACAATGAGCAGTTCTTC. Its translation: CSARDTSGVSYNEQFF.